This TCR beta chain emerged from a study of cytomegalovirus exposure and HLA in healthy donors. This clone is a singleton in its sample. The PCR used 60 Vbeta and 13 Jbeta primers. Assay used: immunoSEQ multiplex PCR; TCRdb lists only in-frame clones, some missing. The sample lists around 190,000 clones; around 82% were seen once. This clonotype originated in a man aged 18 to 29 in good health and CMV-seronegative. The specimen sequenced was PBMCs.

DNA for the CDR3: TGTGCCAGCAGCCGCGGGAGGGCCGGCGGGGAGACCCAGTACTTC. It is translated as CASSRGRAGGETQYF. The gene calls are TRBV7-9 and TRBJ2-5; TRBD2 aligns across 9 bases. Germline CDR1 SEHNR, CDR2 FQNEAQ (reference sequence). The CDR3 spans 15 residues. The ends lost 5 bases at V and 5 bases at J; junction bases unmatched: 9. The full variable domain, with the rest looked up from reference TRBV7-9 and TRBJ2-5, is DTGVSQNPRHKITKRGQNVTFRCDPISEHNRLYWYRQTLGQGPEFLTYFQNEAQLEKSRLLSDRFSAERPKGSFSTLEIQRTEQGDSAMYLCASSRGRAGGETQYFGPGTRLLVL.